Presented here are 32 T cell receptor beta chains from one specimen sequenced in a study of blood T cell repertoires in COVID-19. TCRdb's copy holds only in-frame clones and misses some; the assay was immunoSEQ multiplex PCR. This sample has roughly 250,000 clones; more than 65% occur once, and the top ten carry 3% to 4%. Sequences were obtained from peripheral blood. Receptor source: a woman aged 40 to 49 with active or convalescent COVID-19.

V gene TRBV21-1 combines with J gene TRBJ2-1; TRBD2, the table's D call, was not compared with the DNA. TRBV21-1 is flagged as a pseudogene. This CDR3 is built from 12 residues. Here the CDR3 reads CASAPGKSEQFF. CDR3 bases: TGTGCCAGCGCCCCGGGTAAGAGTGAGCAGTTCTTC.

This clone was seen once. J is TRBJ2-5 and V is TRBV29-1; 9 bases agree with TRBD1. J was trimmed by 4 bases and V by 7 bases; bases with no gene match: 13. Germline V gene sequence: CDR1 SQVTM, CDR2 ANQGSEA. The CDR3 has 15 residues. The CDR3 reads CSASPGTGTGETQYF. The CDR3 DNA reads TGCAGCGCCTCACCGGGGACAGGGACTGGAGAGACCCAGTACTTC.

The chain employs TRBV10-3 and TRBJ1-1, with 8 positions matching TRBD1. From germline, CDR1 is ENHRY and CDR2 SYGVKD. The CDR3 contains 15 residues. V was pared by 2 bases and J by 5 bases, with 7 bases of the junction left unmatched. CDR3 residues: CAISEIGQGWTEAFF. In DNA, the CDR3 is TGTGCCATCAGTGAGATAGGACAGGGTTGGACTGAAGCTTTCTTT.

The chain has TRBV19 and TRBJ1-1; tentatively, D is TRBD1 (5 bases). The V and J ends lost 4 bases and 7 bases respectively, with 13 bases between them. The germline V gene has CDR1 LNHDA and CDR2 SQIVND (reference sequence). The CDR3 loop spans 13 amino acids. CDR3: CASSTPLTGEAFF. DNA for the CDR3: TGTGCCAGTAGTACACCCCTTACAGGTGAAGCTTTCTTT.

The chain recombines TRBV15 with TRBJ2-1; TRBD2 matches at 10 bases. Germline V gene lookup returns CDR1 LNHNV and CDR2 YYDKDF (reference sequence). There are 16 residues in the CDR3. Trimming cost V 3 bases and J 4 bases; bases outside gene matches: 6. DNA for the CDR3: TGTGCCACCAGCAGTAGTAGCGGGGGGTCATACAATGAGCAGTTCTTC. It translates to CATSSSSGGSYNEQFF.

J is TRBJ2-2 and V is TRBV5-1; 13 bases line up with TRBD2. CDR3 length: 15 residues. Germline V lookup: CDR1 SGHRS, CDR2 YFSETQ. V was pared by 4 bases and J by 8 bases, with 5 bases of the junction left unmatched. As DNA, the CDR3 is TGCGCCAGCAGCACCGGACTAGCGGGGGCAGGGGAGCTGTTTTTT. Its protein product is CASSTGLAGAGELFF.

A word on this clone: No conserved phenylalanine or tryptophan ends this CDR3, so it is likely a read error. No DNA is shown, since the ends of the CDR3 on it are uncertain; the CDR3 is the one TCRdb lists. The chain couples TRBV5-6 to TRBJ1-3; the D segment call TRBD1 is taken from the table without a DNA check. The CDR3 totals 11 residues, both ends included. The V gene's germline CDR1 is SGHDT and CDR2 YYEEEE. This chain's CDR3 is CASSLDLDRAV.

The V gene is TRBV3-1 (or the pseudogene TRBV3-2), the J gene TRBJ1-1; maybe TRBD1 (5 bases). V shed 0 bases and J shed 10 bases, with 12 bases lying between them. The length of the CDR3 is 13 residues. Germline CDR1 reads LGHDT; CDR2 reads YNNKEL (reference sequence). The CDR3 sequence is CASSQDRGVVAFF. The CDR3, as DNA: TGTGCCAGCAGCCAAGATCGGGGGGTGGTAGCTTTCTTT.

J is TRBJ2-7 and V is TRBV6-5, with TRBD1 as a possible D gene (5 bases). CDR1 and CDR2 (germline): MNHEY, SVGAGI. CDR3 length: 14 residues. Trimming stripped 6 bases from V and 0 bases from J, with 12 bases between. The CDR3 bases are TGTGCCAGCAGGCAGGGTACGAGCTCCTACGAGCAGTACGTC. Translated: CASRQGTSSYEQYV.

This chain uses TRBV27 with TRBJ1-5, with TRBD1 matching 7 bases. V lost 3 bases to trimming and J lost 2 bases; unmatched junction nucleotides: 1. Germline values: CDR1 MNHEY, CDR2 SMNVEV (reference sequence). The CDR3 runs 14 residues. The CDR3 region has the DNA TGTGCCAGCAGTTTTACAGGGGGCAATCAGCCCCAGCATTTT. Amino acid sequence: CASSFTGGNQPQHF.

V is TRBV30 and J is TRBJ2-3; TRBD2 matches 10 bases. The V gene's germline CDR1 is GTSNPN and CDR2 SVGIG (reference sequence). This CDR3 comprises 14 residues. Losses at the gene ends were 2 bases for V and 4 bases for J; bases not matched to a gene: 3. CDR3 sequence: CAWSPGLASDTQYF. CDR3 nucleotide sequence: TGTGCCTGGAGTCCGGGACTAGCGTCAGATACGCAGTATTTT.

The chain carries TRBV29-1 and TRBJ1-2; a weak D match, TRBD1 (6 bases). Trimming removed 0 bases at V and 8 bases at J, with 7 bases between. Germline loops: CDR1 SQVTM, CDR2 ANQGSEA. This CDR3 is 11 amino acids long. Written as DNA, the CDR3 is TGCAGCGTTGAAGAGGGACACGGCTACACCTTC. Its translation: CSVEEGHGYTF.

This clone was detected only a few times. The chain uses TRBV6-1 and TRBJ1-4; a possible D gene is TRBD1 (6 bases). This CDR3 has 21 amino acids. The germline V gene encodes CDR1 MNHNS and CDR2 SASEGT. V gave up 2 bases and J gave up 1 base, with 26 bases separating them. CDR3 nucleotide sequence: TGTGCCAGCAGTGAATGGGACATCTTAAGATGGGGTTTGGGAACTAATGAAAAACTGTTTTTT. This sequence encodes CASSEWDILRWGLGTNEKLFF.

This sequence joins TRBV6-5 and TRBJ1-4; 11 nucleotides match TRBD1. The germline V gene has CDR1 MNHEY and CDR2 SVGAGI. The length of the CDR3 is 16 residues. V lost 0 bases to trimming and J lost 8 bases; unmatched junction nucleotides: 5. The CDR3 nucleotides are TGTGCCAGCAGTTACTCAATTAGGACAGGGGGCGAAAAACTGTTTTTT. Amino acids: CASSYSIRTGGEKLFF.

CDR3 nucleotides: TGTGCCAGCAGTTATACAGGGATCGGCACTGAAGCTTTCTTT. It specifies CASSYTGIGTEAFF. The V and J genes are TRBV27 and TRBJ1-1; a weak D match, TRBD1 (6 bases). The CDR3 covers 14 residues. The germline V and J ends were trimmed by 4 bases and 4 bases, with 13 bases remaining between them. Germline V gene data show CDR1 as MNHEY and CDR2 as SMNVEV (reference sequence).

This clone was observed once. CDR3 DNA sequence: TGTGCCAGCAGTCAGGACAGGGGCTGGACACCCCTCCACTTT. Residues: CASSQDRGWTPLHF. The V call is TRBV28, the J call TRBJ1-6; 9 bases are shared with TRBD1. There are 14 residues in the CDR3. CDR1 is MDHEN and CDR2 is SYDVKM in the germline V gene. J gave up 11 bases and V 5 bases, and 7 bases lay outside the gene matches.

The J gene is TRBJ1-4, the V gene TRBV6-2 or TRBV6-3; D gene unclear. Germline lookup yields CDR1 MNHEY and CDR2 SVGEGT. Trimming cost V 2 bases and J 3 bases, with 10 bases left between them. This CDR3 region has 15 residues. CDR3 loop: CASSYERRSNEKLFF. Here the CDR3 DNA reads TGTGCCAGCAGTTACGAACGGAGGTCTAATGAAAAACTGTTTTTT.

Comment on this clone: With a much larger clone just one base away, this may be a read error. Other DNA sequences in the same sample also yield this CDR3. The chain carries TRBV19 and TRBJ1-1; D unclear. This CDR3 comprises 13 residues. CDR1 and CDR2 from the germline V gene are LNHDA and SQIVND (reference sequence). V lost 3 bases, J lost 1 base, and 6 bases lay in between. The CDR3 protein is CASSMGRNTEAFF. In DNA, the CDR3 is TGTGCCAGTAGTATGGGCAGGAACACTGAAGCTTTCTTT.

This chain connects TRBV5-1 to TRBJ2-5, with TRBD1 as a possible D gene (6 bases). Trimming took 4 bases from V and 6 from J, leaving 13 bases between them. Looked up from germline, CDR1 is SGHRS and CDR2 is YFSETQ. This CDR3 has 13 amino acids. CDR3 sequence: CASSLTGKQTQYF. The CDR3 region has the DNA TGCGCCAGCAGCCTCACAGGGAAACAGACCCAGTACTTC.

The CDR3 region is CASSHVSGTNQETQYF. DNA for the CDR3: TGCGCCAGCAGCCATGTGTCCGGGACAAACCAAGAGACCCAGTACTTC. The chain couples TRBV4-1 to TRBJ2-5, with a possible D match to TRBD1 (6 bases). Per the germline V gene, CDR1 is MGHRA and CDR2 is YSYEKL. The length of the CDR3 is 16 residues. The V end was cut by 3 bases, the J end by 0 bases, with 14 bases between.

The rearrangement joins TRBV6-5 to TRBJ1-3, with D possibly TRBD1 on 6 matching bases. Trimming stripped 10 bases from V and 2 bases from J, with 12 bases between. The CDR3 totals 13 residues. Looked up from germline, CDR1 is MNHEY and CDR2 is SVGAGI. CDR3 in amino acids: CAIAQGPGNTIYF. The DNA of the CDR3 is TGTGCCATCGCACAGGGCCCTGGAAACACCATATATTTT.

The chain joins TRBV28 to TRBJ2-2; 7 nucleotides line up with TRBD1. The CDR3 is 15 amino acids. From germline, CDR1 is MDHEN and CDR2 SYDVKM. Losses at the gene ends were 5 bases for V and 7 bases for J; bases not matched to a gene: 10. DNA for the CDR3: TGTGCCAGCAGTCTCTACAGGGGAGCGGTCGGGGAGCTGTTTTTT. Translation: CASSLYRGAVGELFF.

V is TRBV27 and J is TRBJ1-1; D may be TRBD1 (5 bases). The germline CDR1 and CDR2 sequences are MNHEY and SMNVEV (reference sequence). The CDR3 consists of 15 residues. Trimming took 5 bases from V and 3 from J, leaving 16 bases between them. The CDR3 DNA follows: TGTGCCAGCAGTCCCGGTGGGGCGTATGACACTGAAGCTTTCTTT. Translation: CASSPGGAYDTEAFF.

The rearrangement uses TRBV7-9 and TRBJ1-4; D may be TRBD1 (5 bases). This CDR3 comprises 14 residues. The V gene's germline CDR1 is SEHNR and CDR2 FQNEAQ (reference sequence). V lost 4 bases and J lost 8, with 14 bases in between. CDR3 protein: CASSWAGLEEKLFF. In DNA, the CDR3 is TGTGCCAGCAGCTGGGCAGGGTTGGAGGAAAAACTGTTTTTT.

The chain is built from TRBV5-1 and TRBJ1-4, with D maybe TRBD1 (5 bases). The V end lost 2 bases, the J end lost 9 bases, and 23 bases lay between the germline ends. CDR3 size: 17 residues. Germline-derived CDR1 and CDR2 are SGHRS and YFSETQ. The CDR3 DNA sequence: TGCGCCAGCAGCTTAAATCCTGGCCAGGGAGGGTCTCAAAAACTGTTTTTT. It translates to CASSLNPGQGGSQKLFF. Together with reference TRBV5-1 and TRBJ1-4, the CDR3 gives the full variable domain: KAGVTQTPRYLIKTRGQQVTLSCSPISGHRSVSWYQQTPGQGLQFLFEYFSETQRNKGNFPGRFSGRQFSNSRSEMNVSTLELGDSALYLCASSLNPGQGGSQKLFFGSGTQLSVL.

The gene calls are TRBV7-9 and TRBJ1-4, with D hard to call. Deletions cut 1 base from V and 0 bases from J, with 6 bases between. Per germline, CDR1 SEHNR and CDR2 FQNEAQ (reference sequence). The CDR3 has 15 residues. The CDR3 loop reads CASSLGESTNEKLFF. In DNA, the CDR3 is TGTGCCAGCAGCTTAGGAGAATCAACTAATGAAAAACTGTTTTTT.

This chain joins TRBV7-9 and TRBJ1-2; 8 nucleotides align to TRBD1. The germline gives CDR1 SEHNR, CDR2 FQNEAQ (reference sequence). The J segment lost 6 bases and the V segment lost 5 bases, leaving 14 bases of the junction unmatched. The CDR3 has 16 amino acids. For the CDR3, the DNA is TGTGCCAGCAGCCCGGGTCCCGCAGGGGGCTCCCATGGCTACACCTTC. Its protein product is CASSPGPAGGSHGYTF.

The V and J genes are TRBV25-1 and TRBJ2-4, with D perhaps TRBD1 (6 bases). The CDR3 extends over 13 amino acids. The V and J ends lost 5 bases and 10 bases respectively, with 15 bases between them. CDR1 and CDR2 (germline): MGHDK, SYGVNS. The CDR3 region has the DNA TGTGCCAGCAGTCAACGACAGGCCAGGATTCAGTACTTC. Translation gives CASSQRQARIQYF.

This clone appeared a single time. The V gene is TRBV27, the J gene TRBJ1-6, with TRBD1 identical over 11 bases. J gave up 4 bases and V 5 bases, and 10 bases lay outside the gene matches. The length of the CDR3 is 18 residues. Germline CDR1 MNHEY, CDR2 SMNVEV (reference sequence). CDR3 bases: TGTGCCAGCAGTAGATCCGGGACAGGGGGTACATATAATTCACCCCTCCACTTT. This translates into CASSRSGTGGTYNSPLHF.

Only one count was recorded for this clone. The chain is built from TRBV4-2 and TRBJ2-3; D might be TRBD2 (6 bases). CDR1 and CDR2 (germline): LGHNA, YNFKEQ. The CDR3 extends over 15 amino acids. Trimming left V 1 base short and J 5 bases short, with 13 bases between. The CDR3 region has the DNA TGTGCCAGCAGCCAAGCTTCCCTGGGACTAGATACGCAGTATTTT. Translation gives CASSQASLGLDTQYF.

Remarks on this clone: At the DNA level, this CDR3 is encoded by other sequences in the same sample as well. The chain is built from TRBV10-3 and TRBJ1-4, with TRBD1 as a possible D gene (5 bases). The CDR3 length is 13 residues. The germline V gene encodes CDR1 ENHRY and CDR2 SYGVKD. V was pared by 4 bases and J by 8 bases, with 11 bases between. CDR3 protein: CAISGQGEEKLFF. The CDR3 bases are TGTGCCATCAGTGGTCAGGGCGAGGAAAAACTGTTTTTT.

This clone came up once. CDR3 bases: TGTGCCACCAGTGATGGACAGAATGGCTACACCTTC. This translates into CATSDGQNGYTF. The chain has TRBV24-1 and TRBJ1-2, with a weak D call TRBD1 (6 bases). The V gene's germline CDR1 is KGHDR and CDR2 SFDVKD. The CDR3 length is 12 residues. Trimming pared 3 bases from V and 6 bases from J, leaving 7 bases between.